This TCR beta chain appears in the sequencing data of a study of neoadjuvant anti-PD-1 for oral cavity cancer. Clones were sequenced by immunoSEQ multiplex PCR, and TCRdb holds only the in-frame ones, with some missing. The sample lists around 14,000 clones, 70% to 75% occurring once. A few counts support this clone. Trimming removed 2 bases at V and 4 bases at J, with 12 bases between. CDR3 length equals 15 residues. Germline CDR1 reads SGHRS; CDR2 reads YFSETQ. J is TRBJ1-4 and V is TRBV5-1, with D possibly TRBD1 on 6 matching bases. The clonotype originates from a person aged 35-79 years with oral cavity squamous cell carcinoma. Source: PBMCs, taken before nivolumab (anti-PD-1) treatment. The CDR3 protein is CASSFGFRGNEKLFF. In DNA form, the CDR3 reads TGCGCCAGCAGCTTCGGTTTCAGGGGTAATGAAAAACTGTTTTTT. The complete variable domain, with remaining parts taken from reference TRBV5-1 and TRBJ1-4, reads KAGVTQTPRYLIKTRGQQVTLSCSPISGHRSVSWYQQTPGQGLQFLFEYFSETQRNKGNFPGRFSGRQFSNSRSEMNVSTLELGDSALYLCASSFGFRGNEKLFFGSGTQLSVL.